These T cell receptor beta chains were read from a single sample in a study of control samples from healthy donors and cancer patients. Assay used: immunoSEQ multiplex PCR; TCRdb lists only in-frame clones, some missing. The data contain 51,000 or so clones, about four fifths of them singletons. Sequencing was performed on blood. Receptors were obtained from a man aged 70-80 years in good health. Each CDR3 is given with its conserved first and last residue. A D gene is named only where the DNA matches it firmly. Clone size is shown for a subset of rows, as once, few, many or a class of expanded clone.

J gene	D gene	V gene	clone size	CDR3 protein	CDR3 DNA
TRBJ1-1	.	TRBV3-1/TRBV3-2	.	CASSPRTLMNTEAFF	TGTGCCAGCAGCCCACGGACACTAATGAACACTGAAGCTTTCTTT
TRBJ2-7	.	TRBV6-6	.	CASSYMLSYEQYF	TGTGCCAGCAGTTACATGTTATCCTACGAGCAGTACTTC
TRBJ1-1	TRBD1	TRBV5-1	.	CASSLYWGQGTEAFF	TGCGCCAGCAGCTTGTATTGGGGACAGGGAACTGAAGCTTTCTTT
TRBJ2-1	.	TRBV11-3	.	CASSLRSDEQFF	TGTGCCAGCAGCTTAAGGAGCGATGAGCAGTTCTTC
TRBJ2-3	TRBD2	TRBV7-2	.	CASSPRLAGGTDTQYF	TGTGCCAGCAGCCCACGACTAGCGGGAGGCACAGATACGCAGTATTTT
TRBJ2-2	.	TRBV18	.	CASSRLTNTGELFF	TGTGCCAGCTCACGCCTGACGAACACCGGGGAGCTGTTTTTT
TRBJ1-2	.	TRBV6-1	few	CASSEAPGRRNLNYGYTF	TGTGCCAGCAGTGAAGCTCCGGGACGGCGGAATTTAAACTATGGCTACACCTTC
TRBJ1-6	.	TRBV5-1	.	CASSFGNVNSPLHF	TGCGCCAGCAGCTTTGGGAATGTGAATTCACCCCTCCACTTT
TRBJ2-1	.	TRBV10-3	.	CAISAKAGAHPGSYNEQFF	TGTGCCATCAGTGCGAAGGCAGGGGCCCATCCGGGCTCCTACAATGAGCAGTTCTTC
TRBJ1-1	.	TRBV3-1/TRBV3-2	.	CASSQAAGIFLTEAFF	TGTGCCAGCAGCCAAGCGGCGGGAATATTCCTCACTGAAGCTTTCTTT
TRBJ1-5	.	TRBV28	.	CASSFLLASGLSNQPQHF	TGTGCCAGCAGTTTCCTGCTGGCATCGGGTTTGAGCAATCAGCCCCAGCATTTT
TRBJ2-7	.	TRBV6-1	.	CASSEGLLSYEQYF	TGTGCCAGCAGTGAAGGACTTCTCTCCTACGAGCAGTACTTC
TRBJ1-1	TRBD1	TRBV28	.	CASSLGTGRLNTEAFF	TGTGCCAGCAGTTTAGGGACAGGGCGTTTGAACACTGAAGCTTTCTTT
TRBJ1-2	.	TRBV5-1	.	CASSSDRNNYGYTF	TGCGCCAGCAGCTCGGACAGAAATAACTATGGCTACACCTTC
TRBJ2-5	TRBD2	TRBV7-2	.	CASSFGRGEETQYF	TGTGCCAGCAGCTTTGGGCGGGGGGAAGAGACCCAGTACTTC
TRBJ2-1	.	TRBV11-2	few	CASSPRDSSITYNEQFF	TGTGCCAGCAGCCCCCGGGACTCTTCCATAACCTACAATGAGCAGTTCTTC
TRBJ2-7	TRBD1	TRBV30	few	CAWSRGQGSYEQYF	TGTGCCTGGAGTAGAGGACAGGGCTCCTACGAGCAGTACTTC
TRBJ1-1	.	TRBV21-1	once	CASSKPGPRGNQNTEAFF	TGTGCCAGCAGCAAACCTGGACCCAGGGGTAATCAAAACACTGAAGCTTTCTTT
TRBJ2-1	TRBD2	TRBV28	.	CASPPTAGGTQGYNEQFF	TGTGCCAGCCCCCCCACAGCGGGGGGGACTCAAGGCTACAATGAGCAGTTCTTC
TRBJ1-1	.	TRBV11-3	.	CAIQGSGTEAFF	TGTGCCATACAGGGCTCCGGCACTGAAGCTTTCTTT
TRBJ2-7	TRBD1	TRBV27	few	CASKNRGRSYEQYF	TGTGCCAGCAAAAACAGGGGGCGCTCCTACGAGCAGTACTTC
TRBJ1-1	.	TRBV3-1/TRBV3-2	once	CASTQGRLNTEAFF	TGTGCCAGCACCCAAGGACGGTTGAACACTGAAGCTTTCTTT
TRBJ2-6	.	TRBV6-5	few	CASKVESGANVLTF	TGTGCCAGCAAAGTTGAGTCTGGGGCCAACGTCCTGACTTTC
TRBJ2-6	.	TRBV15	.	CATSRGVGANVLTF	TGTGCCACCAGCAGAGGGGTTGGGGCCAACGTCCTGACTTTC
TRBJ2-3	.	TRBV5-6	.	CASSLVQDTQYF	TGTGCCAGCAGCTTGGTACAAGATACGCAGTATTTT
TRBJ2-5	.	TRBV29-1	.	CSVRTSGETQYF	TGCAGCGTTCGGACAAGTGGGGAGACCCAGTACTTC
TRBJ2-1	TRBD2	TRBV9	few	CASSVSGSVYNEQFF	TGTGCCAGCAGCGTGAGCGGGAGTGTGTACAATGAGCAGTTCTTC
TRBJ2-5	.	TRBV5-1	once	CASSPLRARQETQYF	TGCGCCAGCAGCCCCCTCCGGGCAAGACAAGAGACCCAGTACTTC
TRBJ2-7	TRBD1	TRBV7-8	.	CASNPTGGLSSYEQYF	TGTGCCAGCAACCCCACAGGGGGTTTGAGCTCCTACGAGCAGTACTTC
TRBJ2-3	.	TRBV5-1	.	CASSLGGDTQYF	TGCGCCAGCAGCTTGGGGGGGGATACGCAGTATTTT
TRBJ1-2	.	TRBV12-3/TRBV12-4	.	CASRPVGTYGYTF	TGTGCCAGCAGGCCCGTGGGGACCTATGGCTACACCTTC
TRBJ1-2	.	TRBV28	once	CASSFPGAGYGYTF	TGTGCCAGCAGTTTCCCAGGGGCGGGCTATGGCTACACCTTC
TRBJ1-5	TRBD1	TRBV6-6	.	CASSDPDRVGQPQHF	TGTGCCAGCAGTGATCCGGACAGGGTGGGGCAGCCCCAGCATTTT
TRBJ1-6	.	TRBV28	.	CASSPPGARNSPLHF	TGTGCCAGCTCTCCACCAGGGGCGCGGAATTCACCCCTCCACTTT
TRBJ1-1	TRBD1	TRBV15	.	CATSRGDRANTEAFF	TGTGCCACCAGCAGGGGGGACAGGGCCAACACTGAAGCTTTCTTT
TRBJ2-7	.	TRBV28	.	CASSPRTYPLYEQYF	TGTGCCAGCAGCCCCAGGACTTACCCTCTATACGAGCAGTACTTC
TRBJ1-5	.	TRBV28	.	CASSLRGQPQHF	TGTGCCAGCAGTCTCAGGGGTCAGCCCCAGCATTTT
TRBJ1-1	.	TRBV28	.	CASSQRRNTEAFF	TGTGCCAGCAGTCAACGACGGAACACTGAAGCTTTCTTT
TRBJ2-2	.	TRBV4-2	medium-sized	CASSQDLEGGELFF	TGTGCCAGCAGCCAAGATCTAGAGGGCGGGGAGCTGTTTTTT
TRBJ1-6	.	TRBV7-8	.	CASSGYNSPLHF	TGTGCCAGCAGCGGGTATAATTCACCCCTCCACTTT
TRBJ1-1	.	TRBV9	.	CASSEDIATEAFF	TGTGCCAGCAGCGAGGACATCGCCACTGAAGCTTTCTTT
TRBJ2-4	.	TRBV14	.	CASSQAGSKNIQYF	TGTGCCAGCAGCCAAGCAGGGTCCAAAAACATTCAGTACTTC
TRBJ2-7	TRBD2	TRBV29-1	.	CSARDGGKTGEQYF	TGCAGCGCTCGAGACGGGGGGAAGACGGGCGAGCAGTACTTC
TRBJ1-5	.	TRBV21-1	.	CASSKAPQGGSNQPQHF	TGTGCCAGCAGCAAAGCGCCTCAGGGGGGCAGCAATCAGCCCCAGCATTTT
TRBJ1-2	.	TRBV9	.	CASSVDSNYGYTF	TGTGCCAGCAGCGTGGACAGTAACTATGGCTACACCTTC
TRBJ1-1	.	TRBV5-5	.	CASSLDWETEAFF	TGTGCCAGCAGCTTGGATTGGGAAACTGAAGCTTTCTTT
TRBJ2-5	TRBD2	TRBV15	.	CATSRDVAGGRETQYF	TGTGCCACCAGCAGAGACGTAGCGGGGGGGCGTGAGACCCAGTACTTC
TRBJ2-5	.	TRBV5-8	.	CASSLKDIWLETQYF	TGTGCCAGCAGCTTAAAGGATATTTGGTTGGAGACCCAGTACTTC
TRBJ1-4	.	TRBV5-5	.	CASSLRGNEKLFF	TGTGCCAGCAGCTTAAGGGGGAATGAAAAACTGTTTTTT
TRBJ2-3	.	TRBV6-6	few	CASSYPTGDGADTQYF	TGTGCCAGCAGTTACCCTACAGGCGACGGCGCAGATACGCAGTATTTT
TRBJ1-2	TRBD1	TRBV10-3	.	CAITQGLDGYTF	TGTGCCATCACACAGGGGTTAGATGGCTACACCTTC
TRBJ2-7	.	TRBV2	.	CASSRGPIYEQYF	TGTGCCAGCAGTCGGGGCCCGATCTACGAGCAGTACTTC
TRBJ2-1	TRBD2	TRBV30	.	CAWSRTSGMDEQFF	TGTGCCTGGAGTCGGACTAGCGGGATGGATGAGCAGTTCTTC
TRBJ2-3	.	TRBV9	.	CASSVALWGPSTDTQYF	TGTGCCAGCAGCGTAGCTCTTTGGGGGCCCAGCACAGATACGCAGTATTTT
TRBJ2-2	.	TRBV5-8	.	CASSLEAATGELFF	TGTGCCAGCAGCTTGGAGGCAGCCACCGGGGAGCTGTTTTTT
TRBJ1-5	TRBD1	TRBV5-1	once	CASSAGQGDQPQHF	TGCGCCAGCAGCGCGGGACAGGGCGATCAGCCCCAGCATTTT